The next 29 T cell receptor beta chains were all read from a single sample in a study of T cell repertoires in cytomegalovirus infection. These receptors have no identified antigens. TCRdb redid the calling of the reads with MiXCR, one entry per CDR3 protein. The data show 90,000 to 130,000 distinct CDR3 sequences, with about a tenth seen just once and roughly 29% held by the top ten. The source material was PBMCs, sequenced either directly or after in vitro stimulation (not recorded which). These receptors were taken from a human donor in good health (CMV status not recorded). Some clones in this sample may be carry-over from other donors' samples.

A few counts support this clonotype. The rearrangement uses TRBV19 and TRBJ1-2; the D is unclear. This CDR3 comprises 14 residues. Looked up from germline, CDR1 is LNHDA and CDR2 is SQIVND (reference sequence). V dropped 1 base and J dropped 3 bases, with 9 bases sitting between them. For the CDR3, the DNA is TGTGCCAGTAGTATAGGCGGTGGGGACTATGGCTACACCTTC. Translated, it gives CASSIGGGDYGYTF.

This clonotype was seen many times. This chain uses TRBV7-2 with TRBJ2-1, with 8 positions matching TRBD1. The CDR3 length is 16 residues. Germline CDR1 is SGHTA and CDR2 is FQGNSA. Losses at the gene ends were 3 bases for V and 7 bases for J; bases not matched to a gene: 11. The CDR3 bases are TGTGCCAGCAGCTTTCTGTCAGGGGGCCTTGCAAATGAGCAGTTCTTC. It codes for CASSFLSGGLANEQFF.

The rearrangement joins TRBV19 to TRBJ1-1; 7 positions match TRBD1. Germline trimming cut 3 bases from V and 0 bases from J; bases unmatched to any gene: 4. The length of the CDR3 is 15 residues. The germline gives CDR1 LNHDA, CDR2 SQIVND (reference sequence). As DNA, the CDR3 is TGTGCCAGTAGTATCACAGGGGTTGTGAACACTGAAGCTTTCTTT. Protein product: CASSITGVVNTEAFF.

This clonotype was counted many times. The chain joins TRBV5-1 to TRBJ2-7; 15 bases are shared with TRBD2. The CDR3 runs to 17 residues. V lost 4 bases to trimming and J lost 3 bases; unmatched junction nucleotides: 8. Germline assignment: CDR1 SGHRS and CDR2 YFSETQ. The CDR3 sequence: CASSTGLAGGTIYEQYF. The CDR3 bases are TGCGCCAGCAGCACGGGACTAGCGGGAGGAACTATCTACGAGCAGTACTTC.

The chain employs TRBV2 and TRBJ2-7, with a possible D match to TRBD1 (5 bases). Looked up from germline, CDR1 is SNHLY and CDR2 is FYNNEI. Between the trimmed V and J ends, which lost 8 bases and 0 bases, there was a span of 17 bases. CDR3 length equals 15 residues. CDR3 sequence (DNA): TGTGCCAGCGGTAGGGGCACGGGCCTCTCCTACGAGCAGTACTTC. Its translation is CASGRGTGLSYEQYF.

This clonotype was picked up a small number of times. CDR3 protein: CASFGLSTDTQYF. Here the CDR3 DNA reads TGTGCCAGCTTTGGACTCAGCACAGATACGCAGTATTTT. This rearrangement joins TRBV28 to TRBJ2-3; tentative D call: TRBD2 (5 bases). CDR1 and CDR2 from the germline V gene are MDHEN and SYDVKM. Trimming left V 8 bases short and J 0 bases short, with 9 bases between. The CDR3 spans 13 residues.

This clonotype was counted many times. The chain combines TRBV7-2 with TRBJ1-3; D is ambiguous. V was shortened by 2 bases and J by 0 bases, with 11 bases between the two germline ends. This CDR3 has 16 amino acids. The germline V gene encodes CDR1 SGHTA and CDR2 FQGNSA. CDR3 in amino acids: CASSLLTASSGNTIYF. In DNA, the CDR3 is TGTGCCAGCAGCTTACTAACAGCTTCCTCTGGAAACACCATATATTTT. Drawing the rest from reference TRBV7-2 and TRBJ1-3, the complete variable domain is GAGVSQSPSNKVTEKGKDVELRCDPISGHTALYWYRQSLGQGLEFLIYFQGNSAPDKSGLPSDRFSAERTGGSVSTLTIQRTQQEDSAVYLCASSLLTASSGNTIYFGEGSWLTVV.

This clonotype was seen repeatedly, ten times or more. The genes are TRBV7-9 and TRBJ2-1; TRBD2 aligns across 10 bases. CDR1 and CDR2 from the germline V gene are SEHNR and FQNEAQ (reference sequence). Losses at the gene ends were 4 bases for V and 5 bases for J; bases not matched to a gene: 17. The CDR3 runs 19 residues. The CDR3 is CASSSPGLARRFVNNEQFF. CDR3 coding DNA: TGTGCCAGCAGCTCCCCGGGACTAGCGCGCCGGTTCGTAAACAATGAGCAGTTCTTC.

This clonotype was seen only a few times. The junction shows a germline mismatch at one end, possibly a read error. The chain links TRBV12-3 or TRBV12-4 to TRBJ2-7; 7 bases align to TRBD1. This CDR3 is 11 amino acids long. CDR3 bases: TGTGCCAGCAGTACAGGGGTTGTTTGTGACTTC. Translating it yields CASSTGVVCDF.

This clonotype came up a few times. The gene calls are TRBV4-2 and TRBJ1-5; D is unclear. Germline V lookup: CDR1 LGHNA, CDR2 YNFKEQ. CDR3 length: 16 residues. V lost 1 base and J lost 2, with 12 bases in between. CDR3 region: CASSQAPLSGNQPQHF. For the CDR3, the DNA is TGTGCCAGCAGCCAAGCTCCCCTATCGGGCAATCAGCCCCAGCATTTT.

This clonotype was detected a few times. V gene TRBV11-1 combines with J gene TRBJ1-1, with TRBD1 as a possible D gene (6 bases). The CDR3 covers 13 residues. Per germline, CDR1 SGHAT and CDR2 FQDESV (reference sequence). V lost 1 base, J lost 7 bases, and 10 bases lay in between. CDR3 loop: CASSLEGDGEAFF. In nucleotides, the CDR3 is TGTGCCAGCAGCTTAGAGGGGGACGGTGAAGCTTTCTTT.

This clonotype was found a few times. This chain links TRBV5-4 with TRBJ2-1; 8 positions agree with TRBD2. The CDR3 covers 14 residues. In germline, CDR1 is SGHNT, CDR2 YYREEE (reference sequence). V shed 4 bases and J 8 bases; nucleotides not matched to a gene: 8. The CDR3 is CASSPGLESHEQFF. Here the CDR3 DNA reads TGTGCCAGCAGCCCGGGACTAGAGTCCCATGAGCAGTTCTTC.

This clonotype was counted at least ten times. The chain uses TRBV7-2 and TRBJ2-7; D is uncertain. The CDR3 length is 12 residues. CDR1 and CDR2 from the germline V gene are SGHTA and FQGNSA. Trimming stripped 1 base from V and 9 bases from J, with 10 bases between. Here the CDR3 reads CASSLDNRGQYF. The CDR3 DNA reads as TGTGCCAGCAGCTTAGATAACCGAGGGCAGTACTTC.

A few counts support this clonotype. The V call is TRBV12-3 or TRBV12-4, the J call TRBJ2-2; 7 bases align to TRBD1. The CDR3 spans 16 residues. The V segment lost 6 bases and the J segment 1 base; nucleotides outside the gene matches: 8. The CDR3 loop reads CASSYHRGGNTGELFF. CDR3 nucleotide sequence: TGTGCCAGCAGCTACCACAGGGGTGGGAACACCGGGGAGCTGTTTTTT.

J is TRBJ2-7 and V is TRBV10-1; TRBD2 matches 13 bases. Trimming removed 1 base from V and 3 bases from J; junction bases left unmatched: 9. Germline V lookup: CDR1 WNHNN, CDR2 SYGVQD (reference sequence). This CDR3 spans 18 amino acids. CDR3 sequence reads: CASSELPTSGRAGYEQYV. CDR3 bases: TGCGCCAGCAGTGAGTTGCCCACTAGCGGGAGGGCCGGCTACGAGCAGTACGTC.

There are a few counts of this clonotype. The chain employs TRBV2 and TRBJ1-1, with 10 bases that match TRBD1. The CDR3 covers 15 residues. V dropped 6 bases and J dropped 0; count of bases not matched to a gene: 4. Germline V CDR1 and CDR2: SNHLY, FYNNEI. The CDR3 bases are TGTGCCAGCAGGTTGGGACAGGGGATGAACACTGAAGCTTTCTTT. It specifies CASRLGQGMNTEAFF.

V is TRBV28 and J is TRBJ2-4, with D unclear. Trimming shortened V by 5 bases and J by 8 bases, and 19 bases separated the two germline ends. Germline CDR1 MDHEN, CDR2 SYDVKM. This CDR3 contains 15 residues. CDR3 coding DNA: TGTGCCAGCAGTGCCCCAGGAGCCCTCGGACACATTCAGTACTTC. It codes for CASSAPGALGHIQYF.

The genes are TRBV19 and TRBJ1-5; TRBD1 aligns across 10 bases. V shed 5 bases and J 9 bases; nucleotides not matched to a gene: 10. The CDR3 spans 15 residues. CDR1 LNHDA and CDR2 SQIVND come from the germline V gene (reference sequence). CDR3 amino acids: CASSEDRGMDPPQHF. For the CDR3, the DNA is TGTGCCAGTAGTGAGGACAGGGGGATGGATCCGCCCCAGCATTTT.

This clonotype came up many times. The V gene is TRBV28, the J gene TRBJ2-1, with a tentative D call TRBD2 (5 bases). Germline CDR1 is MDHEN and CDR2 is SYDVKM. Trimming removed 7 bases from V and 0 bases from J, with 16 bases in between. CDR3 length: 16 residues. The CDR3 sequence: CASTGTQTSSYNEQFF. The CDR3 DNA sequence: TGTGCCAGCACGGGAACCCAAACGAGCTCCTACAATGAGCAGTTCTTC. Filled out from reference TRBV28 and TRBJ2-1, the complete variable domain reads DVKVTQSSRYLVKRTGEKVFLECVQDMDHENMFWYRQDPGLGLRLIYFSYDVKMKEKGDIPEGYSVSREKKERFSLILESASTNQTSMYLCASTGTQTSSYNEQFFGPGTRLTVL.

The table lists this clonotype with many counts. This rearrangement joins TRBV7-8 to TRBJ2-3, with no clear D. Between the trimmed V and J ends, which lost 1 base and 6 bases, there was a span of 5 bases. This CDR3 is built from 12 residues. CDR1 and CDR2 from the germline V gene are SGHVS and FQNEAQ. The CDR3 DNA follows: TGTGCCAGCAGCTTAGAAGGGGATACGCAGTATTTT. Translating gives CASSLEGDTQYF.

At least ten counts were recorded for this clonotype. The rearrangement links TRBV28 to TRBJ2-6; D is uncertain. The CDR3 runs 16 residues. Germline V gene data show CDR1 as MDHEN and CDR2 as SYDVKM. The V end was cut by 6 bases, the J end by 4 bases, with 16 bases between. The CDR3 DNA is TGTGCCAGCAGGGTCACTGGGGTGTACGGGGCCAACGTCCTGACTTTC. It yields the protein CASRVTGVYGANVLTF.

This chain connects TRBV20-1 to TRBJ2-7; D might be TRBD1 (5 bases). Germline V CDR1 and CDR2: DFQATT, SNEGSKA (reference sequence). V dropped 6 bases and J dropped 3 bases, with 12 bases sitting between them. The CDR3 covers 12 residues. CDR3 in amino acids: CSARKDSYEQYF. DNA of the CDR3: TGCAGTGCGAGAAAAGACAGCTACGAGCAGTACTTC.

This sequence joins TRBV23-1 and TRBJ2-5; 7 bases fit TRBD1. TRBV23-1 is an ORF; its function is uncertain. V was clipped by 5 bases and J by 4 bases; unmatched bases: 13. The CDR3 extends over 16 amino acids. The CDR3 coding sequence is TGCGCCAGCAGTAAGCCCCGACAGGGTCGACCAGAGACCCAGTACTTC. The encoded protein is CASSKPRQGRPETQYF.

This clonotype occurred many times. The gene calls are TRBV29-1 and TRBJ2-7; 9 bases agree with TRBD1. The trim removed 5 bases at V and 7 bases at J, leaving 9 bases unmatched. Germline CDR1 reads SQVTM; CDR2 reads ANQGSEA. The CDR3 runs 13 residues. The DNA for the CDR3 is TGCAGCGTTTCCGGGACAGGGCGGAGGGAGCAGTACTTC. It yields the protein CSVSGTGRREQYF.

Ten or more counts support this clonotype. V is TRBV7-2 and J is TRBJ2-5; 14 nucleotides agree with TRBD2. The length of the CDR3 is 18 residues. CDR1 and CDR2 from the germline V gene are SGHTA and FQGNSA. J lost 4 bases, V lost 5 bases, and 12 bases had no gene match. The CDR3 DNA follows: TGTGCCAGCAGCGGTCGACTAGCGGGAGGGTATTCGGGAGAGACCCAGTACTTC. Translating it yields CASSGRLAGGYSGETQYF.

Only one count was recorded for this clonotype. Being one base from a much bigger clone, this may be a read error. The rearrangement links TRBV14 to TRBJ2-1, with 14 bases fitting TRBD2. The V and J ends lost 4 bases and 8 bases, in that order; junction bases with no gene match: 4. Germline V gene lookup returns CDR1 SGHDN and CDR2 FVKESK. The CDR3 is 15 residues long. The CDR3 DNA sequence: TGTGCCAGCAGCCGACTAGCGGGAGGGTTCCATGAGCAGTTCTTC. Translating it yields CASSRLAGGFHEQFF.

This clonotype was seen many times. The rearrangement uses TRBV6-1 and TRBJ2-5, with TRBD2 identical over 7 bases. Trimming at V came to 3 bases and at J to 5 bases, leaving 6 bases not matched to a gene. Germline V gene lookup returns CDR1 MNHNS and CDR2 SASEGT. This CDR3 is 14 amino acids long. As DNA, the CDR3 is TGTGCCAGCAGTGATGGGGGGGGACCGGAGACCCAGTACTTC. Its translation is CASSDGGGPETQYF.

The sample holds a few counts of this clonotype. The chain couples TRBV7-9 to TRBJ1-1; D might be TRBD1 (5 bases). In germline, CDR1 is SEHNR, CDR2 FQNEAQ (reference sequence). Trimming pared 5 bases from V and 5 bases from J, leaving 21 bases between. This CDR3 spans 16 amino acids. The CDR3 coding sequence is TGTGCCAGCAGCGACCCTAAAGTTGGCCGGGGGACTGAAGCTTTCTTT. Translating it yields CASSDPKVGRGTEAFF.

In its sample, this clonotype was seen many times. The chain uses TRBV12-3 or TRBV12-4 and TRBJ1-3; D gene unclear. Trimming stripped 2 bases from V and 4 bases from J, with 9 bases between. The CDR3 covers 14 residues. The CDR3 bases are TGTGCCAGCAGTTTAAACATAGCCGGAAACACCATATATTTT. It translates to CASSLNIAGNTIYF.